Listed here is a single TCR beta chain. The germline V and J ends were trimmed by 1 base and 2 bases, with 10 bases remaining between them. There are 15 residues in the CDR3. The germline V gene has CDR1 SEHNR and CDR2 FQNEAQ (reference sequence). Clones were read by immunoSEQ multiplex PCR, and TCRdb kept only the in-frame ones, dropping some. Here the sample spans about 210,000 clones, roughly four fifths being singletons. The source of the sample is a study of blood T cell repertoires in COVID-19. Study-wide background: Acute-phase and convalescent COVID-19 samples originated in the United States, Italy and Spain. PBMCs, B-cell-depleted T cells, or T cells were the source of the cDNA or gDNA that made up the material.

V is TRBV7-9 and J is TRBJ2-3, with D possibly matching TRBD2 (5 bases). The receptor was isolated from a man in his forties who had recovered from COVID-19. The sample was PBMCs or T cells enriched from blood (not recorded which). Here the CDR3 reads CASSLGTPFTDTQYF. CDR3 DNA sequence: TGTGCCAGCAGCTTAGGGACTCCTTTCACAGATACGCAGTATTTT.